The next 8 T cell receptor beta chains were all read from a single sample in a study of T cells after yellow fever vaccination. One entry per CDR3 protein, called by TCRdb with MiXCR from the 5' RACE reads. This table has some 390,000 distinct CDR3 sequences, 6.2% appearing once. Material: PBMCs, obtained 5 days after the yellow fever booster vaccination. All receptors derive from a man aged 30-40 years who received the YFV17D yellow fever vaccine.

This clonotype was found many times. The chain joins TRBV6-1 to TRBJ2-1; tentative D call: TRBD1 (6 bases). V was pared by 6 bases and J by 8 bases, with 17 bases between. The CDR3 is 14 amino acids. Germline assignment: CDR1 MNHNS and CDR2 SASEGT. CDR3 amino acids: CASSHRTGIDEQFF. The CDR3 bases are TGTGCCAGCAGCCATAGAACAGGGATCGATGAGCAGTTCTTC.

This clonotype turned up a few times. In DNA form, the CDR3 reads TGTGCCAGCATTTTGCCGGGATCAGATACGCAGTATTTT. Translation gives CASILPGSDTQYF. This chain links TRBV6-2 or TRBV6-3 with TRBJ2-3; perhaps TRBD2 as D (5 bases). The V and J ends lost 7 bases and 4 bases respectively, with 12 bases between them. This CDR3 is 13 amino acids long. Germline CDR1 is MNHEY and CDR2 is SVGEGT.

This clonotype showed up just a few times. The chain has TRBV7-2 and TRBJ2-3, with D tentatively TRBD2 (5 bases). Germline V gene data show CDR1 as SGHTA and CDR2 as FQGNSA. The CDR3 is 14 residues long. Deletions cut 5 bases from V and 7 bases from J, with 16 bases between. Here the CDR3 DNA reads TGTGCCAGCAGCCTTTTAAGCGGCACTTATACGCAGTATTTT. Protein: CASSLLSGTYTQYF.

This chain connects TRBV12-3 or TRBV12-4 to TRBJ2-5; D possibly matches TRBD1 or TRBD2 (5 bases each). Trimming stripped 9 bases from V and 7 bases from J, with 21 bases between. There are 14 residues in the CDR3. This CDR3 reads CASQIPGRWGTQYF. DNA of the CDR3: TGTGCCAGTCAAATTCCGGGACGATGGGGGACCCAGTACTTC.

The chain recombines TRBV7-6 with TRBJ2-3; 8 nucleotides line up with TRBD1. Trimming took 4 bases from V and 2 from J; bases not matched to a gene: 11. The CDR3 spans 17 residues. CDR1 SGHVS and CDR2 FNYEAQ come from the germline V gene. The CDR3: CASSSTGTGDYTDTQYF. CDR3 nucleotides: TGTGCCAGCAGCTCGACCGGGACAGGCGATTACACAGATACGCAGTATTTT.

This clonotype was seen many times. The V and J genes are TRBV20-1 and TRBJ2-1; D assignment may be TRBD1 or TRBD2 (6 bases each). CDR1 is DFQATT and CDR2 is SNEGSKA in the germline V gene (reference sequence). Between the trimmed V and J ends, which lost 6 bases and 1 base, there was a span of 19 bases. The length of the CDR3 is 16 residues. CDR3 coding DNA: TGCAGTGCCGAGGTGGCCGGGGGCAGGTCCTACAATGAGCAGTTCTTC. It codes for CSAEVAGGRSYNEQFF.

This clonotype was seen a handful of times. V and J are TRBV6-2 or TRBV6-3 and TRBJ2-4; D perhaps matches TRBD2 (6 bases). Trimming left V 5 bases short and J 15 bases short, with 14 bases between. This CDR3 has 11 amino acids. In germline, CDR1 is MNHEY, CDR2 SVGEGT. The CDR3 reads CASSTGGNPYF. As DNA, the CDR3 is TGTGCCAGCAGTACGGGCGGGAACCCGTACTTC.

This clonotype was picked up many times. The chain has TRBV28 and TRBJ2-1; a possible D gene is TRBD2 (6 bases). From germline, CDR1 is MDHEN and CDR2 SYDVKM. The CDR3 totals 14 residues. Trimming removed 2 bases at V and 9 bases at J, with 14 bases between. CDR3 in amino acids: CASSLAGLEGEQFF. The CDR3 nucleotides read TGTGCCAGCAGTTTAGCGGGACTTGAGGGTGAGCAGTTCTTC.